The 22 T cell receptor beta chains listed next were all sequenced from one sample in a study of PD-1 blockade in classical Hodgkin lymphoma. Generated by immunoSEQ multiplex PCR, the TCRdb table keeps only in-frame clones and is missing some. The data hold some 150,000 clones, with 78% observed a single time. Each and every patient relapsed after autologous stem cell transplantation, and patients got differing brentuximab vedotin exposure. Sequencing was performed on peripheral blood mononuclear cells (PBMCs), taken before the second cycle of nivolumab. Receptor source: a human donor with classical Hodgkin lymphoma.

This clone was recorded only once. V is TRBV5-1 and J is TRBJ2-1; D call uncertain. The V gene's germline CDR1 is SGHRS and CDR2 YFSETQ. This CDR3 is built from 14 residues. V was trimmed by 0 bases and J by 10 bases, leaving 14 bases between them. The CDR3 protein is CASSLAVTQGEQFF. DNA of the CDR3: TGCGCCAGCAGCTTGGCCGTGACCCAAGGGGAGCAGTTCTTC.

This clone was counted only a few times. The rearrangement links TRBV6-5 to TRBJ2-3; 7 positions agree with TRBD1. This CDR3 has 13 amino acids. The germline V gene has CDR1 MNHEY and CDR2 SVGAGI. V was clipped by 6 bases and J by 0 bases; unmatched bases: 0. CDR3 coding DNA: TGTGCCAGCAGAGGGGGCAGCACAGATACGCAGTATTTT. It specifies CASRGGSTDTQYF.

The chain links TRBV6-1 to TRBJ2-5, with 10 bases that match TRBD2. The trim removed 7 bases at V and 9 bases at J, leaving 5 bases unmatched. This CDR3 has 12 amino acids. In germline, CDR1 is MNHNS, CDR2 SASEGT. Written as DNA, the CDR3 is TGTGCCAGCATCGGGACTAGCGTGGCCCAGTACTTC. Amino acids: CASIGTSVAQYF.

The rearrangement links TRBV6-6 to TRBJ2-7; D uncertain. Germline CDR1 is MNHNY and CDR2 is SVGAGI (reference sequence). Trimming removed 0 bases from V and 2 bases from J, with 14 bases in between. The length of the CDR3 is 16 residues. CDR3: CASSYSWGRSPYEQYF. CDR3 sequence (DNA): TGTGCCAGCAGTTACTCGTGGGGTAGGAGTCCCTACGAGCAGTACTTC.

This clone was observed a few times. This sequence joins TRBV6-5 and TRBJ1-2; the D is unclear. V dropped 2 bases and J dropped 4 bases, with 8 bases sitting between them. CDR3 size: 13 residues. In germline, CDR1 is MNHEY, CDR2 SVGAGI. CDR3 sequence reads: CASSYDYVYGYTF. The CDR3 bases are TGTGCCAGCAGTTACGATTATGTCTATGGCTACACCTTC.

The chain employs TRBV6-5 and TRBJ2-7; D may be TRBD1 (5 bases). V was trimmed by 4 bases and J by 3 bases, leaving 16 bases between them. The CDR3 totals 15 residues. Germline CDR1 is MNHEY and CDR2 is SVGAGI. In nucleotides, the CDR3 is TGTGCCAGCAGTTCCCTGGTTTGGGGCCTCTACGAGCAGTACTTC. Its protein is CASSSLVWGLYEQYF.

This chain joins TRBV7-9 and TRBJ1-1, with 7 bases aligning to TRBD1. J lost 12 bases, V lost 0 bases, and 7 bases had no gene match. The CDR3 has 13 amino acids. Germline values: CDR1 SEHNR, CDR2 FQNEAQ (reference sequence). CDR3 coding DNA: TGTGCCAGCAGCTTAGCGGGGACAGCGAGGCCTTTCTTT. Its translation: CASSLAGTARPFF.

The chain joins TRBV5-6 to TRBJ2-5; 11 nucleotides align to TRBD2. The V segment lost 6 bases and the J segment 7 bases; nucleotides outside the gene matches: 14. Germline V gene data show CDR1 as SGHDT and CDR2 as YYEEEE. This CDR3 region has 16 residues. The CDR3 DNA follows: TGTGCCAGCAACGATTGGACTAGCGGGCCCTATGGGACCCAGTACTTC. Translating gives CASNDWTSGPYGTQYF.

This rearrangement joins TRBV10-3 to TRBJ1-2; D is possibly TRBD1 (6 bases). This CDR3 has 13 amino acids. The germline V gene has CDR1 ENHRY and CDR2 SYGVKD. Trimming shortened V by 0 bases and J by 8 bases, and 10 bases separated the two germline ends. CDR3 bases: TGTGCCATCAGTGAGTCGAAAGGGGGGGGCTACACCTTC. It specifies CAISESKGGGYTF.

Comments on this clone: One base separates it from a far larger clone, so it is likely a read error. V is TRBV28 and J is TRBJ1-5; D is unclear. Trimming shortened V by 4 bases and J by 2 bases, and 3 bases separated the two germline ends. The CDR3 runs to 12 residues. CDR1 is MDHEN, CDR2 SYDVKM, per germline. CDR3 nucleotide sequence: TGTGCCAGCAGTTGGGGCAATCAGCCCCAGCATTTT. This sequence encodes CASSWGNQPQHF.

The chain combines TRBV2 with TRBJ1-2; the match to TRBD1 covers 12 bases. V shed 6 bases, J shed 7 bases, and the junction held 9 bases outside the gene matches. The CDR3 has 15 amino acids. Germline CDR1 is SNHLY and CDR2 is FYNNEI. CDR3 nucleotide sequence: TGTGCCAGCAGGCCCGGGACAGGGGGCGCTTTTGGCTACACCTTC. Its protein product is CASRPGTGGAFGYTF.

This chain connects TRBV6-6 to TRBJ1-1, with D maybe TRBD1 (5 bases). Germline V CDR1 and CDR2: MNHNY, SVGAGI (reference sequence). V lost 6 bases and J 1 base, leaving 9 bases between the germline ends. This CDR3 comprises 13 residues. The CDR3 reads CASRPGQNTEAFF. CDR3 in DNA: TGTGCCAGCAGACCCGGACAGAACACTGAAGCTTTCTTT.

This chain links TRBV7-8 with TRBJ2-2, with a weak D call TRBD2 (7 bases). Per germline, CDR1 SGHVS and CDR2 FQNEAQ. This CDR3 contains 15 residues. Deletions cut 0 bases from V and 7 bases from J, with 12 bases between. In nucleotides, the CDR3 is TGTGCCAGCAGCTTAGCCGGGGGGCGGGGCGGGGAGCTGTTTTTT. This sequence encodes CASSLAGGRGGELFF.

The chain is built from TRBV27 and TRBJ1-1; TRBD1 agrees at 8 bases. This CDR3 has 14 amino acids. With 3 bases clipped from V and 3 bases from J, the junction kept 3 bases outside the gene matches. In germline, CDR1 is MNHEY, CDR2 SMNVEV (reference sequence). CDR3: CASSFSGGDTEAFF. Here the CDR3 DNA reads TGTGCCAGCAGTTTTTCAGGGGGCGACACTGAAGCTTTCTTT.

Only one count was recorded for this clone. CDR3 loop: CATSVFPTGELFF. In nucleotides, the CDR3 is TGTGCCACCTCGGTGTTTCCCACCGGGGAGCTGTTTTTT. The chain carries TRBV9 and TRBJ2-2; D remains ambiguous. The CDR3 totals 13 residues. Germline V lookup: CDR1 SGDLS, CDR2 YYNGEE. V was clipped by 9 bases and J by 4 bases, with 13 bases between them. Full variable domain (missing parts from reference TRBV9 and TRBJ2-2): DSGVTQTPKHLITATGQRVTLRCSPRSGDLSVYWYQQSLDQGLQFLIQYYNGEERAKGNILERFSAQQFPDLHSELNLSSLELGDSALYFCATSVFPTGELFFGEGSRLTVL.

The CDR3 loop reads CASSTPGVSNQPQHF. Written as DNA, the CDR3 is TGTGCCAGCAGCACGCCCGGGGTTAGCAATCAGCCCCAGCATTTT. The J gene is TRBJ1-5, the V gene TRBV7-2; D uncertain. CDR1 and CDR2 from the germline V gene are SGHTA and FQGNSA. The CDR3 has 15 amino acids. Trimming shortened V by 5 bases and J by 0 bases, and 11 bases separated the two germline ends.

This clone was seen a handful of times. In DNA, the CDR3 is TGTGCCAGCAGCCAAGCGATGACGAGCGGAGGCTCCTACAATGAGCAGTTCTTC. This encodes CASSQAMTSGGSYNEQFF. This chain uses TRBV4-2 with TRBJ2-1, with D maybe TRBD2 (5 bases). Trimming removed 1 base from V and 0 bases from J, with 16 bases in between. CDR3 length: 18 residues. Germline V gene sequence: CDR1 LGHNA, CDR2 YNFKEQ.

The CDR3 loop is CASTTSGLQETQYF. The CDR3 DNA follows: TGTGCCAGCACGACTAGCGGGCTCCAAGAGACCCAGTACTTC. The genes are TRBV7-9 and TRBJ2-5; 10 positions agree with TRBD2. From germline, CDR1 is SEHNR and CDR2 FQNEAQ (reference sequence). This CDR3 contains 14 residues. The junction had 3 bases not matched to a gene; V was cut back by 7 bases and J by 1 base.

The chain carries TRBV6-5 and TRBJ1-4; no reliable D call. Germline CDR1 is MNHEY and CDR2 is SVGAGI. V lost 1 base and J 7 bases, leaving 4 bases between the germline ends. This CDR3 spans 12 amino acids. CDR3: CASSYFGEKLFF. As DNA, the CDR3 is TGTGCCAGCAGTTACTTCGGTGAAAAACTGTTTTTT.

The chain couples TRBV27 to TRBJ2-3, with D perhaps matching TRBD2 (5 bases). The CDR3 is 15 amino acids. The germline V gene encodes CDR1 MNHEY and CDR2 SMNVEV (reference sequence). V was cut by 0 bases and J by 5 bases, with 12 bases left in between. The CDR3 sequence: CASSLSSLRGDTQYF. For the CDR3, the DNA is TGTGCCAGCAGTTTATCCTCTCTACGGGGAGATACGCAGTATTTT.

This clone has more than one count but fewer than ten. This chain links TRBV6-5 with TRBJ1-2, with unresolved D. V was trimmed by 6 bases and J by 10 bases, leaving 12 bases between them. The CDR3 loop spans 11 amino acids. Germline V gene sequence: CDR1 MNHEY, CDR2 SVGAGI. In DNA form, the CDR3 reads TGTGCCAGCAGAGACTGGATGGACTACACCTTC. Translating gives CASRDWMDYTF.

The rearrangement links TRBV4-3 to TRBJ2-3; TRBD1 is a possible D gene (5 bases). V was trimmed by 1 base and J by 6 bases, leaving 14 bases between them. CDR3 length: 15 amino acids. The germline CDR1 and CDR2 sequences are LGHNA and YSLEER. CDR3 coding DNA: TGCGCCAGCAGCCAAGGACGGAGAGACAGTGATACGCAGTATTTT. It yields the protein CASSQGRRDSDTQYF.